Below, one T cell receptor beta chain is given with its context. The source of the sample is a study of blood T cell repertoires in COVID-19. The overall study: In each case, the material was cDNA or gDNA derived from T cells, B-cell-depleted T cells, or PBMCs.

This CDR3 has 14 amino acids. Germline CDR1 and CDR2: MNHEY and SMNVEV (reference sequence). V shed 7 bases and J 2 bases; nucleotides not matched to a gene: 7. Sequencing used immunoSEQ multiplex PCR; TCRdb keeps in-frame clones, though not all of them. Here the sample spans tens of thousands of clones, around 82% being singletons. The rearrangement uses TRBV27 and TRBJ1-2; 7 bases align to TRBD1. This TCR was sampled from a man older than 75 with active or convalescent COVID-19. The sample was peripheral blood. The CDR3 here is CASTPRGGNYGYTF. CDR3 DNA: TGTGCCAGCACCCCAAGAGGGGGCAACTATGGCTACACCTTC.